This T cell receptor beta chain was found in a study of blood T cell repertoires in COVID-19. Whole-study context: Material from acute and convalescent COVID-19 was sourced from the United States, Italy and Spain.

This CDR3 comprises 14 residues. V gave up 6 bases and J gave up 1 base, with 9 bases separating them. The germline V gene encodes CDR1 MNHEY and CDR2 SMNVEV (reference sequence). The table came from immunoSEQ multiplex PCR; TCRdb's copy has only in-frame clones and leaves some out. The sample carries about 290,000 clones, 85% to 90% recorded once. This receptor was obtained from a woman in her 30s with COVID-19, enrolled during active disease. V gene TRBV27 combines with J gene TRBJ2-2; D is ambiguous. The sequenced sample was peripheral blood. In nucleotides, the CDR3 is TGTGCCAGCAGCCTTCAGTGGAACACCGGGGAGCTGTTTTTT. It is translated as CASSLQWNTGELFF.